Presented here are 25 T cell receptor beta chains from one specimen sequenced in a study of OX40 agonist ivuxolimab in advanced cancers. Library preparation employed the immunoSEQ multiplex PCR assay. TCRdb holds this immuneACCESS table with in-frame rearrangements only. Some clones are missing; in checked studies, unresolved V genes explain under half, and the rest has no known cause. The sample table shows 50,000 or so clones, and roughly 88% are seen once. The ten largest clonotypes hold 3.5% of the sample. Sequencing was performed on CD4+ or CD8+ T cells sorted from blood, taken in a trial of the OX40 agonist ivuxolimab. Receptors were obtained from an adult with an advanced solid tumor such as melanoma, head and neck, liver or kidney cancer.

The V call is TRBV19, the J call TRBJ1-2; 11 nucleotides match TRBD1. CDR1 and CDR2 from the germline V gene are LNHDA and SQIVND (reference sequence). This CDR3 has 15 amino acids. V was clipped by 6 bases and J by 4 bases; unmatched bases: 7. The CDR3 reads CASRRGTGGSYGYTF. The CDR3 DNA sequence: TGTGCCAGTAGACGCGGGACAGGGGGAAGCTATGGCTACACCTTC.

This clone was observed once. The J gene is TRBJ2-5, the V gene TRBV27, with D unresolved. Trimming cost V 4 bases and J 4 bases, with 10 bases left between them. The CDR3 is 13 amino acids. The germline gives CDR1 MNHEY, CDR2 SMNVEV (reference sequence). DNA for the CDR3: TGTGCCAGCAGTTCCTATGGCTCAGAGACCCAGTACTTC. It translates to CASSSYGSETQYF.

The chain carries TRBV19 and TRBJ1-4, with D maybe TRBD1 (5 bases). The germline V and J ends were trimmed by 3 bases and 0 bases, with 14 bases remaining between them. Germline V gene lookup returns CDR1 LNHDA and CDR2 SQIVND (reference sequence). The CDR3 is made up of 17 amino acids. The CDR3 sequence: CASSIRSGTATNEKLFF. The CDR3 DNA reads TGTGCCAGTAGTATTCGCTCCGGGACTGCAACTAATGAAAAACTGTTTTTT.

V usage is TRBV27 and J usage is TRBJ2-1; 9 bases align to TRBD2. From germline, CDR1 is MNHEY and CDR2 SMNVEV (reference sequence). J was trimmed by 0 bases and V by 10 bases; bases with no gene match: 19. This CDR3 has 19 amino acids. CDR3 region: CAITLGRTSEISSYNEQFF. Here the CDR3 DNA reads TGTGCCATCACATTAGGGAGGACTAGCGAGATTTCCTCCTACAATGAGCAGTTCTTC.

The rearrangement uses TRBV7-8 and TRBJ2-1; tentative D call: TRBD2 (6 bases). CDR3 size: 14 residues. Trimming pared 5 bases from V and 8 bases from J, leaving 16 bases between. CDR1 is SGHVS and CDR2 is FQNEAQ in the germline V gene. Written as DNA, the CDR3 is TGTGCCAGCAGCCCTAGCGAGACTTCGGATGAGCAGTTCTTC. It translates to CASSPSETSDEQFF.

This sequence joins TRBV2 and TRBJ2-1, with 10 bases fitting TRBD2. This CDR3 has 15 residues. Germline-derived CDR1 and CDR2 are SNHLY and FYNNEI. V shed 2 bases and J 8 bases; nucleotides not matched to a gene: 6. CDR3 region: CASSEQAGGLDEQFF. As DNA, the CDR3 is TGTGCCAGCAGTGAACAAGCGGGAGGGCTCGATGAGCAGTTCTTC.

The gene calls are TRBV14 and TRBJ1-1; D gene uncertain. This CDR3 has 14 amino acids. Between the trimmed V and J ends, which lost 4 bases and 7 bases, there was a span of 16 bases. CDR1 and CDR2 from the germline V gene are SGHDN and FVKESK. Here the CDR3 reads CASSPGHLVGEAFF. CDR3 in DNA: TGTGCCAGCAGCCCAGGCCATTTAGTGGGTGAAGCTTTCTTT.

The rearrangement uses TRBV6-5 and TRBJ2-5; 10 bases match TRBD1. The DNA end is a closer match to TRBJ2-7, so the J assignment may be wrong. The CDR3 spans 15 residues. In germline, CDR1 is MNHEY, CDR2 SVGAGI. In DNA form, the CDR3 reads TGTGCCAGCAGGATGGGACAGGGGCCCTCCTACGAGCAGTACTTC. This codes for CASRMGQGPSYEQYF.

The chain uses TRBV28 and TRBJ1-2, with 7 positions matching TRBD1. The V segment lost 10 bases and the J segment 5 bases; nucleotides outside the gene matches: 7. Germline CDR1 is MDHEN and CDR2 is SYDVKM. This CDR3 has 12 amino acids. CDR3 sequence (DNA): TGTGCCACAGGGACAGCGGAGTATGGCTACACCTTC. It codes for CATGTAEYGYTF.

The V call is TRBV6-5, the J call TRBJ1-2; D remains unclear. Germline V gene sequence: CDR1 MNHEY, CDR2 SVGAGI. There are 14 residues in the CDR3. The V end was cut by 4 bases, the J end by 2 bases, with 11 bases between. The CDR3 DNA reads as TGTGCCAGCAGTTCACATAATACAAACTATGGCTACACCTTC. Translation: CASSSHNTNYGYTF.

The chain couples TRBV19 to TRBJ2-3; weak D call: TRBD2 (6 bases). Trimming left V 9 bases short and J 4 bases short, with 20 bases between. The germline V gene encodes CDR1 LNHDA and CDR2 SQIVND (reference sequence). The CDR3 sequence is 15 residues long. The CDR3: CASRRRVQGADTQYF. For the CDR3, the DNA is TGTGCCAGCCGGAGGAGGGTTCAGGGCGCAGATACGCAGTATTTT.

This clone was detected once. This chain links TRBV6-6 with TRBJ1-5, with TRBD1 as a possible D gene (6 bases). The germline V and J ends were trimmed by 7 bases and 6 bases, with 19 bases remaining between them. The CDR3 runs to 15 residues. CDR1 and CDR2 (germline): MNHNY, SVGAGI (reference sequence). CDR3 bases: TGTGCCAGCAAGGAGGGGGGCGAGTCGGGTCAGCCCCAGCATTTT. Translating gives CASKEGGESGQPQHF.

The chain recombines TRBV11-2 with TRBJ1-2; no definite D call. Between the trimmed V and J ends, which lost 7 bases and 1 base, there was a span of 10 bases. Germline V CDR1 and CDR2: SGHAT, FQNNGV. The CDR3 has 13 amino acids. CDR3 in DNA: TGTGCCAGCACTCCCCGGGGTAACTATGGCTACACCTTC. Protein: CASTPRGNYGYTF.

DNA of the CDR3: TGTGCCAGTAGTGCAACCGGGACAGGACACAATGAGCAGTTCTTC. It is translated as CASSATGTGHNEQFF. This chain connects TRBV19 to TRBJ2-1; 8 bases fit TRBD1. The germline V gene has CDR1 LNHDA and CDR2 SQIVND (reference sequence). V lost 5 bases and J lost 5; bases outside the gene matches: 8. This CDR3 region has 15 residues.

As DNA, the CDR3 is TGTGCCAGCAGTTCCCCGGGACATTCTAACTATGGCTACACCTTC. It translates to CASSSPGHSNYGYTF. This chain links TRBV6-5 with TRBJ1-2; maybe TRBD1 (6 bases). The length of the CDR3 is 15 residues. The germline CDR1 and CDR2 sequences are MNHEY and SVGAGI. V was cut by 4 bases and J by 0 bases, with 12 bases left in between.

The genes are TRBV2 and TRBJ1-1; 7 bases line up with TRBD1. With 9 bases clipped from V and 5 bases from J, the junction kept 24 bases outside the gene matches. The germline CDR1 and CDR2 sequences are SNHLY and FYNNEI. This CDR3 is built from 18 residues. This CDR3 reads CARTRYRGLGGAKTEAFF. The CDR3 DNA reads TGTGCCAGAACGAGATACAGGGGTCTGGGAGGTGCGAAGACTGAAGCTTTCTTT.

The chain carries TRBV29-1 and TRBJ2-1, with 7 bases matching TRBD2. The V segment lost 5 bases and the J segment 5 bases; nucleotides outside the gene matches: 9. The CDR3 extends over 14 amino acids. Germline assignment: CDR1 SQVTM and CDR2 ANQGSEA. As DNA, the CDR3 is TGCAGCGTTAGGTGGTGGGAGGGAGACAATGAGCAGTTCTTC. This sequence encodes CSVRWWEGDNEQFF.

In its sample, this clone was seen once. V gene TRBV19 combines with J gene TRBJ1-1, with 10 nucleotides matching TRBD1. The J segment lost 2 bases and the V segment lost 6 bases, leaving 9 bases of the junction unmatched. The CDR3 consists of 16 residues. CDR1 is LNHDA, CDR2 SQIVND, per germline (reference sequence). The CDR3 DNA is TGTGCCAGTAGGGACAGGGGGGGGGTTATCAACACTGAAGCTTTCTTT. The encoded protein is CASRDRGGVINTEAFF.

This clone was counted once. This rearrangement joins TRBV28 to TRBJ2-2; D not certain. CDR1 is MDHEN and CDR2 is SYDVKM in the germline V gene. The CDR3 spans 13 residues. V dropped 3 bases and J dropped 2 bases, with 4 bases sitting between them. The CDR3 nucleotides are TGTGCCAGCAGTTTCGTCAACACCGGGGAGCTGTTTTTT. It encodes CASSFVNTGELFF.

By share, this clone counts as medium-sized. The CDR3 loop reads CASSLSSFVGSTEAFF. The CDR3 bases are TGTGCCAGCAGTTTATCTTCTTTCGTAGGGAGCACTGAAGCTTTCTTT. This chain links TRBV28 with TRBJ1-1; D not resolved. The CDR3 has 16 amino acids. The germline V gene has CDR1 MDHEN and CDR2 SYDVKM. V lost 1 base, J lost 4 bases, and 16 bases lay in between.

This clone was counted between two and nine times. The J gene is TRBJ1-3, the V gene TRBV15; D is possibly TRBD1 (6 bases). Germline-derived CDR1 and CDR2 are LNHNV and YYDKDF (reference sequence). The CDR3 totals 15 residues. Between the trimmed V and J ends, which lost 0 bases and 4 bases, there was a span of 10 bases. CDR3 sequence: CATSRDRGLGNTIYF. CDR3 sequence (DNA): TGTGCCACCAGCAGAGATAGGGGGTTAGGAAACACCATATATTTT.

This rearrangement joins TRBV19 to TRBJ2-3, with a tentative D call TRBD2 (7 bases). The germline V and J ends were trimmed by 6 bases and 4 bases, with 17 bases remaining between them. From germline, CDR1 is LNHDA and CDR2 SQIVND (reference sequence). This CDR3 contains 15 residues. The CDR3 reads CASRASGGGADTQYF. In nucleotides, the CDR3 is TGTGCCAGTAGGGCTAGCGGAGGGGGTGCAGATACGCAGTATTTT.

The V gene is TRBV23-1, the J gene TRBJ2-7; D unclear. TRBV23-1 is an ORF for which the function is uncertain. This CDR3 has 19 residues. With 4 bases removed from V and 0 bases from J, the gap between germline ends came to 25 bases. CDR3 DNA: TGCGCCAGCAGTCCCGAACGACCGCCCCCTTTAGGCTTCTCCTACGAGCAGTACTTC. The encoded protein is CASSPERPPPLGFSYEQYF.

In DNA, the CDR3 is TGTGCCAGCAGCCGGGGGAATACGGAGACCCAGTACTTC. Encoded protein: CASSRGNTETQYF. The rearrangement links TRBV14 to TRBJ2-5; possibly TRBD1 or TRBD2 for D (5 bases each). The V and J ends lost 4 bases and 5 bases respectively, with 11 bases between them. The CDR3 has 13 residues. Looked up from germline, CDR1 is SGHDN and CDR2 is FVKESK.

The chain is built from TRBV6-1 and TRBJ1-5, with D hard to call. CDR1 and CDR2 (germline): MNHNS, SASEGT. The CDR3 loop spans 12 amino acids. Trimming stripped 6 bases from V and 7 bases from J, with 10 bases between. The CDR3 here is CASRGGSQPQHF. The CDR3 DNA follows: TGTGCCAGCAGGGGAGGGTCCCAGCCCCAGCATTTT.